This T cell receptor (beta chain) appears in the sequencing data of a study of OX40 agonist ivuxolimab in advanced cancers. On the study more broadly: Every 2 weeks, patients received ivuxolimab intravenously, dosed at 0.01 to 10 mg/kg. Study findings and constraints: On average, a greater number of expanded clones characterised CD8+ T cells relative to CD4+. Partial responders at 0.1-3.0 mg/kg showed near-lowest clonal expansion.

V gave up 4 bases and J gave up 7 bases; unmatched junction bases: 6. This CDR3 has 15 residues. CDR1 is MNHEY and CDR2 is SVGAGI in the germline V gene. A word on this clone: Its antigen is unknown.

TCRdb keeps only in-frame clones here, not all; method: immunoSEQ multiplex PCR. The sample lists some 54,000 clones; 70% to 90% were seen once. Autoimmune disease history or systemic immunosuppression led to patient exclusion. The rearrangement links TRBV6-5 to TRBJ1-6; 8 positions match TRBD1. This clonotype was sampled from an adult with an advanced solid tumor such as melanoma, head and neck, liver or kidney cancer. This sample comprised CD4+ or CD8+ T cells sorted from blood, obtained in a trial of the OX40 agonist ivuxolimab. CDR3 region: CASSSRGLGNSPLHF. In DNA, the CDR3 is TGTGCCAGCAGTTCCAGGGGGCTGGGGAATTCACCCCTCCACTTT.